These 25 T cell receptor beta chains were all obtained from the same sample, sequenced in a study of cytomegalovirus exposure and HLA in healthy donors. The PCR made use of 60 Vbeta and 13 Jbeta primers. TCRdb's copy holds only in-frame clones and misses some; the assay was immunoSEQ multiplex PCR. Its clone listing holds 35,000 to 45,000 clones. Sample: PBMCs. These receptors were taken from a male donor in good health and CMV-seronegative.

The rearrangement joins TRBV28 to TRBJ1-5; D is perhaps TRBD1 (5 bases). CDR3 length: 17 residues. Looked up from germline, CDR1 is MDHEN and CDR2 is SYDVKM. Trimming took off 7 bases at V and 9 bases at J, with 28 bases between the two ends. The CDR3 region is CASTRTPSTGLVRPQHF. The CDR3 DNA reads TGTGCCAGCACCAGGACACCATCAACTGGCCTCGTTCGGCCCCAGCATTTT.

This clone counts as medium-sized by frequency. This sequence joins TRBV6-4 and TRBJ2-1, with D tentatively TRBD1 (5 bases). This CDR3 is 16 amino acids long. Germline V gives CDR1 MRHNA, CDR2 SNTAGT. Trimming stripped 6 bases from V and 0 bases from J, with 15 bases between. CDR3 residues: CASSDSESVSYNEQFF. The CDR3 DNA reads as TGTGCCAGCAGCGACAGCGAATCCGTCTCCTACAATGAGCAGTTCTTC.

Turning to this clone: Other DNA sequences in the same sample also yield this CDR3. For the CDR3, the DNA is TGTGCCACCAGCAGAGTCACAGGGGCAACTAATGAAAAACTGTTTTTT. Amino acid sequence: CATSRVTGATNEKLFF. The V gene is TRBV15, the J gene TRBJ1-4, with 7 bases identical to TRBD1. The V segment lost 1 base and the J segment 0 bases; nucleotides outside the gene matches: 2. Germline assignment: CDR1 LNHNV and CDR2 YYDKDF (reference sequence). This CDR3 comprises 16 residues.

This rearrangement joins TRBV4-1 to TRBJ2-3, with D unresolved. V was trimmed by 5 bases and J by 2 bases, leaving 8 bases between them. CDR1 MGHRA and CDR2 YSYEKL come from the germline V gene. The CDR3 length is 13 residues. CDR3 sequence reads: CASSATLTDTQYF. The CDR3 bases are TGCGCCAGCAGCGCGACTCTCACAGATACGCAGTATTTT.

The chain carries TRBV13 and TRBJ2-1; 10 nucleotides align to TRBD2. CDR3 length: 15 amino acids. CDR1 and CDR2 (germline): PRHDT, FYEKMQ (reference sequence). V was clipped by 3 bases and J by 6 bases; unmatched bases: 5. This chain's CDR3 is CASSFPSGSSNEQFF. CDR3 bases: TGTGCCAGCAGCTTCCCTAGCGGGAGTTCCAATGAGCAGTTCTTC.

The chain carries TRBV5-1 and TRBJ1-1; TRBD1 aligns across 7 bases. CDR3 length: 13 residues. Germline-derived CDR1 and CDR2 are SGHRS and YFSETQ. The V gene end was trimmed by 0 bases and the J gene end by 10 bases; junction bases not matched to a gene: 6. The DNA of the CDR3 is TGCGCCAGCAGCTTGGTTCAGGGGGGTTTAGCTTTCTTT. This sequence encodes CASSLVQGGLAFF.

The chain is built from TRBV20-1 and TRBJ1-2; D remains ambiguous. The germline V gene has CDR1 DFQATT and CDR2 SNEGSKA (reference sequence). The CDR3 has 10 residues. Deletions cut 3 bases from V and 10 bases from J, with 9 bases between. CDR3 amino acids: CSASPSAYTF. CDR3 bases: TGCAGTGCTAGTCCCAGTGCCTACACCTTC.

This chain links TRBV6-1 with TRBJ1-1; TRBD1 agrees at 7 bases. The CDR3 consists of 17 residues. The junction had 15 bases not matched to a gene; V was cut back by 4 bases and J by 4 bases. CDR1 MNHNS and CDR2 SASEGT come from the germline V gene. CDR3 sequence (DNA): TGTGCCAGCAGTGCCCGACAGGGATCGCTCCCGATCACTGAAGCTTTCTTT. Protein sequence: CASSARQGSLPITEAFF.

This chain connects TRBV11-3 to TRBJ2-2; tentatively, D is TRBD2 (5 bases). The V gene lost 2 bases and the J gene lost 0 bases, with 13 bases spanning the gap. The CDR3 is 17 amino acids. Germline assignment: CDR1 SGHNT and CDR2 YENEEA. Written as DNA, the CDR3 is TGTGCCAGCAGCTTATTCGGGCCCGGGACGAACACCGGGGAGCTGTTTTTT. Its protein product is CASSLFGPGTNTGELFF.

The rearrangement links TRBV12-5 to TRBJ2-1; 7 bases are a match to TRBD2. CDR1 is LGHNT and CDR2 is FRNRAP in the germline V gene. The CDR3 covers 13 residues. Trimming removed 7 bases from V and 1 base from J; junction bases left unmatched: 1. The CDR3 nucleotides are TGTGCTAGTGCCGGGGGGTCCTACAATGAGCAGTTCTTC. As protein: CASAGGSYNEQFF.

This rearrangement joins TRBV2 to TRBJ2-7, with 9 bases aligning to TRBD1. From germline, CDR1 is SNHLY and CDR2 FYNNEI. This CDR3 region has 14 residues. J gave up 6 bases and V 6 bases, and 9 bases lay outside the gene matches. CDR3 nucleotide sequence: TGTGCCAGCAGCCAGGCGGGACAGGGCTTCGAGCAGTACTTC. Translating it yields CASSQAGQGFEQYF.

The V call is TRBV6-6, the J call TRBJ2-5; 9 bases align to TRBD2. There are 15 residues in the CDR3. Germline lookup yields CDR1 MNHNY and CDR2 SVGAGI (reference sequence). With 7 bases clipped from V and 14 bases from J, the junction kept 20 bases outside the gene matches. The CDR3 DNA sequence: TGTGCCAGCACCTCCTCACTCGGGCTAGCGGGGTCGGCTTACTTC. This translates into CASTSSLGLAGSAYF.

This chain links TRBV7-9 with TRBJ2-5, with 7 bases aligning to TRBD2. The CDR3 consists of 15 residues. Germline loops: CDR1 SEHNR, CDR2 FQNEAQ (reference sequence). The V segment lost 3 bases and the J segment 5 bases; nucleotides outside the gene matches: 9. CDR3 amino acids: CASSFPSGGGETQYF. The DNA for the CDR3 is TGTGCCAGCAGCTTTCCTTCGGGAGGAGGGGAGACCCAGTACTTC.

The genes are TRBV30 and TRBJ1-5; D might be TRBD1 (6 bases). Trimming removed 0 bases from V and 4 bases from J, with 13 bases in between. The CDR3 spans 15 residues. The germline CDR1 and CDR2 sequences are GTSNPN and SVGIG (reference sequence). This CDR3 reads CAWSVLGGGNQPQHF. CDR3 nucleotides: TGTGCCTGGAGTGTACTAGGGGGGGGGAATCAGCCCCAGCATTTT.

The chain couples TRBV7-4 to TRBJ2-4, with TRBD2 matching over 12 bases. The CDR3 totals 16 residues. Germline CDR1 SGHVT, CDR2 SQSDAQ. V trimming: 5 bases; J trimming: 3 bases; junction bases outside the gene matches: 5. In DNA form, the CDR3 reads TGTGCCAGCAGCCGCACTAGCGGGAGGCACAAAAACATTCAGTACTTC. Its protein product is CASSRTSGRHKNIQYF.

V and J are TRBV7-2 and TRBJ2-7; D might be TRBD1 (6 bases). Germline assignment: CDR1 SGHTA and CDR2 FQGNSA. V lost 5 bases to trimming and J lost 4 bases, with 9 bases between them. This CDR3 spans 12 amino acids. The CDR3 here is CASSIQGYEQYF. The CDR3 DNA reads TGTGCCAGCAGCATACAGGGTTACGAGCAGTACTTC. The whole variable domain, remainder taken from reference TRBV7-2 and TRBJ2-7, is GAGVSQSPSNKVTEKGKDVELRCDPISGHTALYWYRQSLGQGLEFLIYFQGNSAPDKSGLPSDRFSAERTGGSVSTLTIQRTQQEDSAVYLCASSIQGYEQYFGPGTRLTVT.

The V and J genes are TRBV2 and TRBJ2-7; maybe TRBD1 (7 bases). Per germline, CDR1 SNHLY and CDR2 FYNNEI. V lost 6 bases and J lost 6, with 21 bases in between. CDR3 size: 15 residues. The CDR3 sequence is CASSARGALAVEQYF. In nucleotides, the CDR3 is TGTGCCAGCAGCGCCAGGGGGGCGTTGGCGGTCGAGCAGTACTTC.

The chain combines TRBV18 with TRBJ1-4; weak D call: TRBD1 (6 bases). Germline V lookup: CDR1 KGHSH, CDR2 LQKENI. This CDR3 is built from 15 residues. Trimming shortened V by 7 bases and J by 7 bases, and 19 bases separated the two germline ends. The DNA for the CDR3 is TGTGCCAGCTGTAGGACAGATCCTGGGCGTGAAAAACTGTTTTTT. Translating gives CASCRTDPGREKLFF.

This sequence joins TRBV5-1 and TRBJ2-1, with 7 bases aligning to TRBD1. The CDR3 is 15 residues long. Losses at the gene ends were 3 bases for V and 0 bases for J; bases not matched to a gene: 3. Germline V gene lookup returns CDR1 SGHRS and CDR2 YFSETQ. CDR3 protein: CASSSDRISYNEQFF. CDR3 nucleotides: TGCGCCAGCAGCTCGGACAGGATCTCCTACAATGAGCAGTTCTTC.

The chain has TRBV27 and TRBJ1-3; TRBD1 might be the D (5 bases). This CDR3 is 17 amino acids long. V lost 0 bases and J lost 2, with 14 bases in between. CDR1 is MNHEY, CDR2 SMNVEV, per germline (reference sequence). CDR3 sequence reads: CASSLSGGVGPGNTIYF. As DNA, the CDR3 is TGTGCCAGCAGTTTATCGGGAGGGGTCGGGCCTGGAAACACCATATATTTT.

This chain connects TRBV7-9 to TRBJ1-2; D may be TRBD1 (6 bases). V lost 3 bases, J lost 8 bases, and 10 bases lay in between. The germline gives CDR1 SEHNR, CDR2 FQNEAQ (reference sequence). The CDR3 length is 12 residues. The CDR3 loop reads CASSLGTGGYTF. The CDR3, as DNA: TGTGCCAGCAGCTTGGGTACAGGGGGCTACACCTTC. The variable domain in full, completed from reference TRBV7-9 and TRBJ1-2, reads DTGVSQNPRHKITKRGQNVTFRCDPISEHNRLYWYRQTLGQGPEFLTYFQNEAQLEKSRLLSDRFSAERPKGSFSTLEIQRTEQGDSAMYLCASSLGTGGYTFGSGTRLTVV.

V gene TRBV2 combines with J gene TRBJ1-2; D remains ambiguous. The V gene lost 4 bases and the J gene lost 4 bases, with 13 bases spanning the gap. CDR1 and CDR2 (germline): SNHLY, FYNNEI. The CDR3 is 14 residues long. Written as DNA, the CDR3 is TGTGCCAGCAGTGCTCAGCTTAACAGCTATGGCTACACCTTC. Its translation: CASSAQLNSYGYTF.

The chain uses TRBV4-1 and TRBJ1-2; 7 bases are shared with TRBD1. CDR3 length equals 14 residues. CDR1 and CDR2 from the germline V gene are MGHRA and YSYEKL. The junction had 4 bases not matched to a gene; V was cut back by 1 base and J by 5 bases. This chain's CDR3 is CASSQAAGGYGYTF. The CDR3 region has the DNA TGCGCCAGCAGCCAAGCGGCAGGGGGATATGGCTACACCTTC.

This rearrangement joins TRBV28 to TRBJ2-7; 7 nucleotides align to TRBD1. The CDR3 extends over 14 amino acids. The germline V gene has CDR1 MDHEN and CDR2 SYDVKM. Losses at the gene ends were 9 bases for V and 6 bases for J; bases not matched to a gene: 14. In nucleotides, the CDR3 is TGTGCCAGTCTAGGGACAGTCCAGGGCCTCGAGCAGTACTTC. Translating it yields CASLGTVQGLEQYF.

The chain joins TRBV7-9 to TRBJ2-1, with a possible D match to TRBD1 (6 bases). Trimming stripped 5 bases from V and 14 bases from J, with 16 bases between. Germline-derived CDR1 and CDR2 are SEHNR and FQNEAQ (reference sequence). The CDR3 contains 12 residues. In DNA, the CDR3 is TGTGCCAGCAGCCCCGAGGGCCCAGGGGAGTTCTTC. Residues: CASSPEGPGEFF.